Shown below are 32 T cell receptor beta chains from a single sample sequenced in a study of Graves' ophthalmopathy and Graves' hyperthyroidism. Amplified material comprised TCR beta CDR3 regions derived from RNA transcripts. Amplification began with first-round RT-PCR using HTBI primers, then second-round multiplex PCR was performed. TCRdb re-analysed the multiplex PCR reads in MiXCR, keeping a single row per CDR3 protein. This table holds 350,000 to 450,000 distinct CDR3 sequences, around 21% found once. The sequencing input was peripheral blood. The receptors here all came from a woman under 30 with stable Graves' hyperthyroidism.

V is TRBV5-1 and J is TRBJ2-7, with D possibly matching TRBD2 (6 bases). The V end lost 7 bases, the J end lost 6 bases, and 17 bases lay between the germline ends. CDR1 and CDR2 (germline): SGHRS, YFSETQ. The CDR3 loop spans 13 amino acids. The CDR3 region has the DNA TGCGCCAGCTCCGGATGGAGGGACTCCGAGCAGTACTTC. Its translation: CASSGWRDSEQYF.

Ten or more counts support this clonotype. J is TRBJ2-2 and V is TRBV15; 8 nucleotides align to TRBD2. This CDR3 has 16 amino acids. Germline CDR1 and CDR2: LNHNV and YYDKDF (reference sequence). Losses at the gene ends were 0 bases for V and 7 bases for J; bases not matched to a gene: 7. As DNA, the CDR3 is TGTGCCACCAGCAGAGATCGGGGGGGATCATACGGGGAGCTGTTTTTT. It specifies CATSRDRGGSYGELFF.

The sample holds many counts of this clonotype. The gene calls are TRBV19 and TRBJ1-1, with D tentatively TRBD1 (5 bases). V was cut by 10 bases and J by 1 base, with 19 bases left in between. The CDR3 has 15 amino acids. The germline V gene has CDR1 LNHDA and CDR2 SQIVND (reference sequence). CDR3 sequence reads: CATLPKGLGNTEAFF. The CDR3 DNA follows: TGTGCCACTCTCCCCAAGGGGCTGGGGAACACTGAAGCTTTCTTT.

This clonotype has at least ten counts. The chain has TRBV28 and TRBJ1-2; the D gene is possibly TRBD1 (5 bases). Germline loops: CDR1 MDHEN, CDR2 SYDVKM. Deletions cut 6 bases from V and 5 bases from J, with 16 bases between. The CDR3 runs to 14 residues. CDR3 sequence: CASRLGGNPYGYTF. As DNA, the CDR3 is TGTGCCAGCAGACTCGGGGGGAACCCGTATGGCTACACCTTC.

The table lists this clonotype with many counts. The chain employs TRBV7-3 and TRBJ2-7; 7 positions match TRBD2. The CDR3 is 15 amino acids. Germline assignment: CDR1 SGHTA and CDR2 FQGTGA. The trim removed 5 bases at V and 2 bases at J, leaving 9 bases unmatched. The CDR3 bases are TGTGCCAGCAGCCTGGACGGGACTACGCCCTACGAGCAGTACTTC. Its translation is CASSLDGTTPYEQYF.

The rearrangement uses TRBV20-1 and TRBJ2-7; D may be TRBD2 (6 bases). The germline V gene has CDR1 DFQATT and CDR2 SNEGSKA (reference sequence). CDR3 length: 13 residues. V was clipped by 4 bases and J by 3 bases, with 13 bases between them. CDR3 nucleotide sequence: TGCAGTGCTAAGGCGGGGTTGGACTACGAGCAGTACTTC. Protein product: CSAKAGLDYEQYF.

About this clonotype: An end of the junction does not agree with germline; a read error may underlie this. The V gene is TRBV7-6, the J gene TRBJ2-2; maybe TRBD2 (6 bases). Germline V gives CDR1 SGHVS, CDR2 FNYEAQ. The CDR3 length is 13 residues. In DNA, the CDR3 is TGTCCCAGCAGTCCAACGGGAGTGGGAGAGCTGTTTTTT. It yields the protein CPSSPTGVGELFF.

This clonotype came up many times. DNA for the CDR3: TGTGCCAGCAGCTCAATAGGGAGGACAGACAATAACACCGGGGAGCTGTTTTTT. Its translation is CASSSIGRTDNNTGELFF. The genes are TRBV11-2 and TRBJ2-2; D may be TRBD1 or TRBD2 (6 bases each). Trimming removed 4 bases at V and 2 bases at J, with 20 bases between. The V gene's germline CDR1 is SGHAT and CDR2 FQNNGV. The CDR3 runs 18 residues.

This chain uses TRBV18 with TRBJ1-3; the match to TRBD1 covers 8 bases. The germline gives CDR1 KGHSH, CDR2 LQKENI. Trimming at V came to 5 bases and at J to 4 bases, leaving 19 bases not matched to a gene. CDR3 length: 19 amino acids. The DNA for the CDR3 is TGTGCCAGCTCAGCAAGCCGGCCTGCGACAGGGGTGTCGGGAAACACCATATATTTT. This sequence encodes CASSASRPATGVSGNTIYF.

This clonotype was recorded many times. The chain employs TRBV5-1 and TRBJ2-5; a possible D gene is TRBD2 (6 bases). Trimming cost V 0 bases and J 1 base, with 10 bases left between them. Germline-derived CDR1 and CDR2 are SGHRS and YFSETQ. The CDR3 loop spans 15 amino acids. CDR3 sequence: CASSLVPSVQETQYF. The CDR3 DNA follows: TGCGCCAGCAGCTTGGTGCCTAGCGTCCAAGAGACCCAGTACTTC.

This clonotype was observed at least ten times. The chain carries TRBV7-2 and TRBJ2-5; no definite D call. Per germline, CDR1 SGHTA and CDR2 FQGNSA. The CDR3 totals 13 residues. V was pared by 2 bases and J by 5 bases, with 9 bases between. The CDR3 bases are TGTGCCAGCAGCTTATTCTCAGTTGAGACCCAGTACTTC. It translates to CASSLFSVETQYF.

The genes are TRBV7-6 and TRBJ2-5, with TRBD1 matching 9 bases. V was pared by 5 bases and J by 4 bases, with 8 bases of the junction left unmatched. This CDR3 region has 15 residues. Germline CDR1 SGHVS, CDR2 FNYEAQ. CDR3 sequence reads: CASSAGQGLGETQYF. The DNA of the CDR3 is TGTGCCAGCAGCGCAGGACAGGGGCTCGGAGAGACCCAGTACTTC.

In this sample, this clonotype turned up many times. This chain connects TRBV12-3 or TRBV12-4 to TRBJ1-1; D is uncertain. Trimming shortened V by 8 bases and J by 0 bases, and 13 bases separated the two germline ends. This CDR3 region has 14 residues. CDR3 protein: CASRIGLMNTEAFF. The DNA of the CDR3 is TGTGCCAGCCGCATTGGTCTCATGAACACTGAAGCTTTCTTT.

As for this clonotype: Relative to the germline gene, one junction end is altered; a read error may explain this. The chain uses TRBV29-1 and TRBJ2-7; a weak D match, TRBD2 (6 bases). From germline, CDR1 is SQVTM and CDR2 ANQGSEA. CDR3 length equals 14 residues. The CDR3 here is CSVEEAGRSYEQYF. CDR3 sequence (DNA): TGCAGCGTTGAAGAAGCGGGCCGCTCCTACGAGCAGTACTTT.

Many counts were recorded for this clonotype. The CDR3 spells CASAVARANTGELFF. CDR3 nucleotides: TGTGCCAGTGCCGTGGCTAGAGCGAACACCGGGGAGCTGTTTTTT. The gene calls are TRBV6-1 and TRBJ2-2, with no clear D. Germline-derived CDR1 and CDR2 are MNHNS and SASEGT. Trimming removed 9 bases at V and 0 bases at J, with 14 bases between. This CDR3 contains 15 residues.

The table lists this clonotype with many counts. The chain combines TRBV10-3 with TRBJ2-5, with 9 nucleotides matching TRBD1. After removal of 6 bases from V and 1 base from J, the junction contained 6 bases not matched to a gene. The CDR3 consists of 15 residues. Per germline, CDR1 ENHRY and CDR2 SYGVKD. CDR3 sequence reads: CAIRLQGASQETQYF. The CDR3 coding sequence is TGTGCCATCAGGCTACAGGGGGCGAGCCAAGAGACCCAGTACTTC.

This clonotype was observed many times. This rearrangement joins TRBV7-9 to TRBJ1-1; a possible D gene is TRBD1 (5 bases). Germline V gene lookup returns CDR1 SEHNR and CDR2 FQNEAQ (reference sequence). This CDR3 comprises 13 residues. Trimming shortened V by 5 bases and J by 3 bases, and 10 bases separated the two germline ends. CDR3 in amino acids: CASSPTGHTEAFF. CDR3 coding DNA: TGTGCCAGCAGCCCCACGGGGCACACTGAAGCTTTCTTT. The complete variable domain, with remaining parts taken from reference TRBV7-9 and TRBJ1-1, reads DTGVSQNPRHKITKRGQNVTFRCDPISEHNRLYWYRQTLGQGPEFLTYFQNEAQLEKSRLLSDRFSAERPKGSFSTLEIQRTEQGDSAMYLCASSPTGHTEAFFGQGTRLTVV.

This clonotype appeared many times. The chain links TRBV13 to TRBJ2-5, with TRBD2 as a possible D gene (6 bases). The CDR3 has 12 residues. V was pared by 7 bases and J by 4 bases, with 10 bases between. From germline, CDR1 is PRHDT and CDR2 FYEKMQ (reference sequence). The CDR3 protein is CASNRRGETQYF. CDR3 DNA sequence: TGTGCCAGCAATCGGAGGGGAGAGACCCAGTACTTC.

The V gene is TRBV4-1, the J gene TRBJ2-7; 14 nucleotides line up with TRBD2. The junction had 16 bases not matched to a gene; V was cut back by 0 bases and J by 0 bases. CDR3 length: 22 residues. The germline V gene has CDR1 MGHRA and CDR2 YSYEKL. The CDR3 protein is CASSQDQAGLAGVGGISYEQYF. The CDR3 coding sequence is TGCGCCAGCAGCCAAGATCAAGCGGGACTAGCGGGAGTCGGGGGCATCTCCTACGAGCAGTACTTC.

Concerning this clonotype itself: This sequence may be a read error, since a much larger clone differs from it by one base. This chain's CDR3 is CANSAGNTIQETQYF. The CDR3 DNA reads as TGCGCCAACAGCGCCGGGAACACCATCCAAGAGACCCAGTACTTC. The genes are TRBV5-1 and TRBJ2-5, with a weak D call TRBD2 (5 bases). Germline V CDR1 and CDR2: SGHRS, YFSETQ. CDR3 length equals 15 residues.

Ten or more counts support this clonotype. The genes are TRBV4-2 and TRBJ1-6; 10 nucleotides line up with TRBD1. V trimming: 1 base; J trimming: 10 bases; junction bases outside the gene matches: 4. Germline V gene sequence: CDR1 LGHNA, CDR2 YNFKEQ. The CDR3 sequence is 15 residues long. The CDR3 is CASSQADRGNSPLHF. In nucleotides, the CDR3 is TGTGCCAGCAGCCAAGCGGACAGGGGGAACTCACCCCTCCACTTT.

This clonotype came up many times. This sequence joins TRBV10-1 and TRBJ1-5; 10 nucleotides line up with TRBD1. The germline V gene encodes CDR1 WNHNN and CDR2 SYGVQD (reference sequence). The V gene end was trimmed by 3 bases and the J gene end by 6 bases; junction bases not matched to a gene: 5. CDR3 length equals 15 residues. The CDR3 bases are TGCGCCAGCAGTGACGGGACAGGGGATGGTCAGCCCCAGCATTTT. Its protein is CASSDGTGDGQPQHF.

This clonotype was counted many times. V usage is TRBV7-2 and J usage is TRBJ2-4; D is perhaps TRBD2 (5 bases). The V gene lost 2 bases and the J gene lost 3 bases, with 14 bases spanning the gap. The CDR3 is 16 amino acids. Germline V gene data show CDR1 as SGHTA and CDR2 as FQGNSA. CDR3 nucleotide sequence: TGTGCCAGCAGCTTAAGACTATCTCATGTCAAAAACATTCAGTACTTC. Residues: CASSLRLSHVKNIQYF.

The table lists this clonotype with a few counts. This sequence joins TRBV19 and TRBJ1-3; unclear D gene. Trimming cost V 1 base and J 2 bases, with 6 bases left between them. There are 14 residues in the CDR3. Germline-derived CDR1 and CDR2 are LNHDA and SQIVND (reference sequence). Here the CDR3 DNA reads TGTGCCAGTAGTATAGCGCCCGCTGGAAACACCATATATTTT. Its protein product is CASSIAPAGNTIYF.

The chain is built from TRBV7-9 and TRBJ2-5, with 10 bases identical to TRBD1. The germline gives CDR1 SEHNR, CDR2 FQNEAQ (reference sequence). The CDR3 sequence is 16 residues long. V lost 3 bases and J lost 5; bases outside the gene matches: 9. CDR3 sequence (DNA): TGTGCCAGCAGCTTGGACAAGACAGGGGGCTGGGAGACCCAGTACTTC. Protein product: CASSLDKTGGWETQYF.

CDR3 nucleotide sequence: TGTGCCAGCAGCTTTATTGCGGGGGCCGGGGAGCTGTTTTTT. Amino acids: CASSFIAGAGELFF. The chain is built from TRBV11-2 and TRBJ2-2, with TRBD2 identical over 7 bases. CDR1 and CDR2 from the germline V gene are SGHAT and FQNNGV. CDR3 size: 14 residues. Trimming at V came to 3 bases and at J to 6 bases, leaving 4 bases not matched to a gene.

There are many counts of this clonotype. The rearrangement links TRBV29-1 to TRBJ2-7; TRBD1 matches 7 bases. J was trimmed by 4 bases and V by 4 bases; bases with no gene match: 1. Germline V CDR1 and CDR2: SQVTM, ANQGSEA. This CDR3 is 11 amino acids long. DNA for the CDR3: TGCAGCGTTGGGGACAGTTACGAGCAGTACTTC. Its translation is CSVGDSYEQYF.

This clonotype appeared a single time. The rearrangement joins TRBV6-5 to TRBJ2-7; TRBD1 might be the D (5 bases). The CDR3 totals 14 residues. With 2 bases removed from V and 1 base from J, the gap between germline ends came to 9 bases. Germline CDR1 reads MNHEY; CDR2 reads SVGAGI. CDR3 coding DNA: TGTGCCAGCAGTTACGATCAGGGATCCTACGAGCAGTACTTC. Residues: CASSYDQGSYEQYF.

This clonotype was detected a few times. This sequence joins TRBV11-2 and TRBJ1-1; perhaps TRBD1 as D (5 bases). The CDR3 spans 15 residues. Trimming pared 5 bases from V and 0 bases from J, leaving 13 bases between. The germline V gene has CDR1 SGHAT and CDR2 FQNNGV. Here the CDR3 reads CASSTRGTVNTEAFF. The CDR3 nucleotides are TGTGCCAGCAGCACCCGGGGGACCGTGAACACTGAAGCTTTCTTT. The whole variable domain, filled in from reference TRBV11-2 and TRBJ1-1, reads EAGVAQSPRYKIIEKRQSVAFWCNPISGHATLYWYQQILGQGPKLLIQFQNNGVVDDSQLPKDRFSAERLKGVDSTLKIQPAKLEDSAVYLCASSTRGTVNTEAFFGQGTRLTVV.

This clonotype was seen ten or more times. The chain uses TRBV28 and TRBJ1-3, with D unresolved. From germline, CDR1 is MDHEN and CDR2 SYDVKM. Trimming stripped 2 bases from V and 0 bases from J, with 11 bases between. The CDR3 is 16 amino acids. CDR3 in DNA: TGTGCCAGCAGTTTAGAGTGGAGAGTCTCTGGAAACACCATATATTTT. Its translation is CASSLEWRVSGNTIYF.

This clonotype was seen ten or more times. The chain carries TRBV20-1 and TRBJ2-7; TRBD2 agrees at 11 bases. The CDR3 totals 16 residues. Germline assignment: CDR1 DFQATT and CDR2 SNEGSKA (reference sequence). J lost 2 bases, V lost 6 bases, and 12 bases had no gene match. DNA for the CDR3: TGCAGTGCACACCCCCCGAAGACTAGCGGGACCTACGAGCAGTACTTC. This sequence encodes CSAHPPKTSGTYEQYF.

This clonotype showed up many times. This chain uses TRBV10-2 with TRBJ2-5; D is undetermined. V was trimmed by 2 bases and J by 5 bases, leaving 6 bases between them. Germline values: CDR1 WSHSY, CDR2 SAAADI. There are 12 residues in the CDR3. The CDR3 region has the DNA TGCGCCAGCAGTGAGATGGGGGAGACCCAGTACTTC. Residues: CASSEMGETQYF.